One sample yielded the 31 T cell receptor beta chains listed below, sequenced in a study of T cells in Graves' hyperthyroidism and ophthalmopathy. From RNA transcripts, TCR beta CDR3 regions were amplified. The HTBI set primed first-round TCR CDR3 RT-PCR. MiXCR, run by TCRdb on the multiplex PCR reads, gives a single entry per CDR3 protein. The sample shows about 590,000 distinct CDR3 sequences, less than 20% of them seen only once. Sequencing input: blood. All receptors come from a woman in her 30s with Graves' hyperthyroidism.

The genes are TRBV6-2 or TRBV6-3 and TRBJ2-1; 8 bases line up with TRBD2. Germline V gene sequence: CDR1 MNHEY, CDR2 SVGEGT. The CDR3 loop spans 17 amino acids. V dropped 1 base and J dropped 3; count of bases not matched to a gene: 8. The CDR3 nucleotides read TGTGCCAGCAGTTACTTTAGCGGGAATAAGTTCTACAATGAGCAGTTCTTC. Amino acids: CASSYFSGNKFYNEQFF.

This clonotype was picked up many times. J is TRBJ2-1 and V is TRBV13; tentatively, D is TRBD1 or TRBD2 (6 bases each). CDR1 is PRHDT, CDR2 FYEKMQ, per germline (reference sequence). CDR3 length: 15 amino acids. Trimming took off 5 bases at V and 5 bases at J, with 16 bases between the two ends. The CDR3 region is CASSIIPRGHNEQFF. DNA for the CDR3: TGTGCCAGCAGCATCATACCTCGGGGGCACAATGAGCAGTTCTTC. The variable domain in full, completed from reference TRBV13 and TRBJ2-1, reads AAGVIQSPRHLIKEKRETATLKCYPIPRHDTVYWYQQGPGQDPQFLISFYEKMQSDKGSIPDRFSAQQFSDYHSELNMSSLELGDSALYFCASSIIPRGHNEQFFGPGTRLTVL.

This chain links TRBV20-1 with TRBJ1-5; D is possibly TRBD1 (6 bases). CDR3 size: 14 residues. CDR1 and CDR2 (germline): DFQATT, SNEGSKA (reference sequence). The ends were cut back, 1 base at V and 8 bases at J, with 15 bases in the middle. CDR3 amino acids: CSARAPGGNEPQHF. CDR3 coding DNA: TGCAGTGCTAGAGCCCCGGGGGGCAACGAGCCCCAGCATTTT.

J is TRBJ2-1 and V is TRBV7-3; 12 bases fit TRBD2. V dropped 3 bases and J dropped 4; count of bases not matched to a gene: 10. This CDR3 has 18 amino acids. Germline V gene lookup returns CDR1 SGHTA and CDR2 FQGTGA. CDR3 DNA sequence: TGTGCCAGCAGCTTCGAGCCCCTAGCGGGAGGGAATTACAATGAGCAGTTCTTC. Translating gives CASSFEPLAGGNYNEQFF.

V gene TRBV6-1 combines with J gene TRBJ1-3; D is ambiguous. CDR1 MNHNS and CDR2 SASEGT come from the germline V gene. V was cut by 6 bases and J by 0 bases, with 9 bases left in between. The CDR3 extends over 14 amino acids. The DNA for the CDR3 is TGTGCCAGCAGCCTTCCCGACTCTGGAAACACCATATATTTT. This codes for CASSLPDSGNTIYF.

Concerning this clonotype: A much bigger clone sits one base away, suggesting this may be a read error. CDR3: CTSSLFPAEQYF. Written as DNA, the CDR3 is TGTACCAGCAGCCTCTTCCCCGCCGAGCAGTACTTC. The J gene is TRBJ2-7, the V gene TRBV11-3, with D unclear. The CDR3 totals 12 residues. Germline V gene sequence: CDR1 SGHNT, CDR2 YENEEA.

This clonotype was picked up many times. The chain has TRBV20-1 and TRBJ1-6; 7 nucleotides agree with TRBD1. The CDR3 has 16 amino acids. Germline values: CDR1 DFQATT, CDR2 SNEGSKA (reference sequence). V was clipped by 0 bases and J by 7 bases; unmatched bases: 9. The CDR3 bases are TGCAGTGCTAGAGAAAGCGACAGGGAGGACAATTCACCCCTCCACTTT. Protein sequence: CSARESDREDNSPLHF.

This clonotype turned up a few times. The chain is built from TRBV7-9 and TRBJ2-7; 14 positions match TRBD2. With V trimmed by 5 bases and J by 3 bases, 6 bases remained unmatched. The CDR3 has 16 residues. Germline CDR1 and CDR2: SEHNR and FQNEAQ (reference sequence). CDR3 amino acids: CASSPGLAGDNYEQYF. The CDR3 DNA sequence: TGTGCCAGCAGCCCGGGACTAGCGGGAGACAACTACGAGCAGTACTTC.

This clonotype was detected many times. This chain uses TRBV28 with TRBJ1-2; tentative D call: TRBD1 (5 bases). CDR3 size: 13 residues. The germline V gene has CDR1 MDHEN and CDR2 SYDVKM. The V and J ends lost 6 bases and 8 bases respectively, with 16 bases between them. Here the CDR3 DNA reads TGTGCCAGCAGGACCCTTGGGGGACGCGGCTACACCTTC. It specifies CASRTLGGRGYTF.

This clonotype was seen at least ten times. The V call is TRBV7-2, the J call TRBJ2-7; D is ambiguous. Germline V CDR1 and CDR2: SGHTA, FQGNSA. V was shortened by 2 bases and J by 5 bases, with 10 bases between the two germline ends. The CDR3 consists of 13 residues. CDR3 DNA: TGTGCCAGCAGCTTAAGGCAGGTGAACGAGCAGTACTTC. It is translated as CASSLRQVNEQYF.

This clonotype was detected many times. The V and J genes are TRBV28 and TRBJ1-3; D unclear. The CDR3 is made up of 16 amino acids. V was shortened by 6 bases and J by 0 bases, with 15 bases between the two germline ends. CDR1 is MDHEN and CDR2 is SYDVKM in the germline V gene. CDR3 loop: CASSRWVLSSGNTIYF. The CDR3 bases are TGTGCCAGCAGCAGATGGGTTCTTTCCTCTGGAAACACCATATATTTT.

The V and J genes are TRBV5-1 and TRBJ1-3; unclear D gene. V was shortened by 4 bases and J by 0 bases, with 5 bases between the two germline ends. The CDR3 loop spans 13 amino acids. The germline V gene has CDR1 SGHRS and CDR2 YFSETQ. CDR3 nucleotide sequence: TGCGCCAGCAGCCGCGGCTCTGGAAACACCATATATTTT. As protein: CASSRGSGNTIYF.

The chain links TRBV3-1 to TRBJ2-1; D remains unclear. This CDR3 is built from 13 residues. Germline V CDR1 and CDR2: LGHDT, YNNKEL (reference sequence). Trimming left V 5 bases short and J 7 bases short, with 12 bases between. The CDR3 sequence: CASSISLSNEQFF. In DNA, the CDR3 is TGTGCCAGCAGCATCTCTCTTTCGAATGAGCAGTTCTTC.

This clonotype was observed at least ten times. In DNA, the CDR3 is TGTGCCAGCAGTGAATACCCGGACAGGGGCACTGAAGCTTTCTTT. It translates to CASSEYPDRGTEAFF. V usage is TRBV25-1 and J usage is TRBJ1-1; 9 positions match TRBD1. The V and J ends lost 0 bases and 4 bases, in that order; junction bases with no gene match: 3. The CDR3 is 15 residues long. Germline CDR1 MGHDK, CDR2 SYGVNS.

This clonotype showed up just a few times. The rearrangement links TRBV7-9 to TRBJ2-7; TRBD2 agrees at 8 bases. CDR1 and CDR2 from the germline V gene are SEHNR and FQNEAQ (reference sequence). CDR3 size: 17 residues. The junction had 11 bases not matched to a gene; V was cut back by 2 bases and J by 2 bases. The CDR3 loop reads CASSLSGGVEGTYEQYF. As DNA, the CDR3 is TGTGCCAGCAGCTTATCGGGGGGGGTAGAAGGCACCTACGAGCAGTACTTC.

The DNA for the CDR3 is TGTGCCATCAGTGAGACCCATAGCGGGAGAACCTACAATGAGCAGTTCTTC. Its translation: CAISETHSGRTYNEQFF. The chain employs TRBV10-3 and TRBJ2-1; 9 bases match TRBD2. Germline CDR1 is ENHRY and CDR2 is SYGVKD. The CDR3 runs 17 residues. V trimming: 2 bases; J trimming: 2 bases; junction bases outside the gene matches: 7.

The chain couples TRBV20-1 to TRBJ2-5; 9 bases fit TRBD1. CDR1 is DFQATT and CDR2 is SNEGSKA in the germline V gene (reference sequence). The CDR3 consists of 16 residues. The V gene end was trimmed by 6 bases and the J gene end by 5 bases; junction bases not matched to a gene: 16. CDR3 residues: CSASEGPGTGWETQYF. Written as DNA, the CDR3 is TGCAGTGCCAGCGAAGGACCCGGGACAGGGTGGGAGACCCAGTACTTC.

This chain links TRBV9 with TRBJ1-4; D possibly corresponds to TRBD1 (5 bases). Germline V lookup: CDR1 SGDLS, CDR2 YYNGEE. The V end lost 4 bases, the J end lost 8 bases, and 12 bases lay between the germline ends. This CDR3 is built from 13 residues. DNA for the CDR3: TGTGCCAGCAGCCCTGCCCGACAGGAAAAACTGTTTTTT. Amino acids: CASSPARQEKLFF.

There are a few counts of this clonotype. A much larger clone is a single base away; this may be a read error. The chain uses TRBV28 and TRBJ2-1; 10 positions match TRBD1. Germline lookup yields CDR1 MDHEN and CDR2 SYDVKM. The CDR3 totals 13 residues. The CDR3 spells CASSWDRGNEQLF. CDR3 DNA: TGTGCCAGCAGCTGGGACAGGGGCAATGAGCAGCTCTTC.

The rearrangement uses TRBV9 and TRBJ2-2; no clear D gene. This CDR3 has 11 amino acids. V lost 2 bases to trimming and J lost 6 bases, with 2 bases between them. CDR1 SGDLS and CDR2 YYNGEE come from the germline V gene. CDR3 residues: CASSVAGELFF. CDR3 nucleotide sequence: TGTGCCAGCAGCGTGGCCGGGGAGCTGTTTTTT.

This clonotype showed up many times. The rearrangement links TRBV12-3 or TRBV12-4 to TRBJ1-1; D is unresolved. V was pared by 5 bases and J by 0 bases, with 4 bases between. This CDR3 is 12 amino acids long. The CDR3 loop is CASSPMNTEAFF. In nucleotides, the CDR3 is TGTGCCAGCAGTCCGATGAACACTGAAGCTTTCTTT.

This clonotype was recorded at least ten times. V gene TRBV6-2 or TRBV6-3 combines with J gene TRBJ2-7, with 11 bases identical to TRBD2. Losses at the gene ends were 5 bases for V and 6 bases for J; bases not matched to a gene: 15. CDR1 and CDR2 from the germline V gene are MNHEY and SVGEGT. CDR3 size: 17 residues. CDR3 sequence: CASSTHSIASGRPEQYF. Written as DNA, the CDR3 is TGTGCCAGCAGTACACACTCCATTGCTAGCGGGAGGCCCGAGCAGTACTTC.

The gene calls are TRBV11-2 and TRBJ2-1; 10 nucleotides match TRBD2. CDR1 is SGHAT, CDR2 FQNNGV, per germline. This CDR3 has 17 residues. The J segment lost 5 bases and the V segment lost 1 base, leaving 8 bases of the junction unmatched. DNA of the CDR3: TGTGCCAGCAGCTTAGTTTTACTAGCGGGAATCCACAATGAGCAGTTCTTC. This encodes CASSLVLLAGIHNEQFF.

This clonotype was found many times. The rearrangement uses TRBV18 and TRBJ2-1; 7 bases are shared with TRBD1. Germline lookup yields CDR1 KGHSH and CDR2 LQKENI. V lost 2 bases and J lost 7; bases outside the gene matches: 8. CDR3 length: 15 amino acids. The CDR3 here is CASSPSGTVRNEQFF. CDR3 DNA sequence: TGTGCCAGCTCACCAAGTGGGACAGTAAGGAATGAGCAGTTCTTC. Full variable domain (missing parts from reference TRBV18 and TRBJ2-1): NAGVMQNPRHLVRRRGQEARLRCSPMKGHSHVYWYRQLPEEGLKFMVYLQKENIIDESGMPKERFSAEFPKEGPSILRIQQVVRGDSAAYFCASSPSGTVRNEQFFGPGTRLTVL.

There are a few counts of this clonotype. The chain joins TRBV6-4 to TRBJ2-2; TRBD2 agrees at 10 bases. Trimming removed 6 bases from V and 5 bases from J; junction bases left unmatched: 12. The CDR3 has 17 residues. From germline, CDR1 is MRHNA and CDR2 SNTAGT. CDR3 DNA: TGTGCCAGCAGCTCCCGCCCTAGCGGGAGTGGTACCGGGGAGCTGTTTTTT. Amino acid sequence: CASSSRPSGSGTGELFF.

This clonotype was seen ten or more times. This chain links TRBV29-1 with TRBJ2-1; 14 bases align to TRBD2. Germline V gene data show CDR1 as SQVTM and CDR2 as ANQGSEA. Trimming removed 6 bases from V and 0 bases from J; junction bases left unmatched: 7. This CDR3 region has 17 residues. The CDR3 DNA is TGCAGCGTGGGATGGACTAGCGGGAGGAGCTCCTACAATGAGCAGTTCTTC. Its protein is CSVGWTSGRSSYNEQFF.

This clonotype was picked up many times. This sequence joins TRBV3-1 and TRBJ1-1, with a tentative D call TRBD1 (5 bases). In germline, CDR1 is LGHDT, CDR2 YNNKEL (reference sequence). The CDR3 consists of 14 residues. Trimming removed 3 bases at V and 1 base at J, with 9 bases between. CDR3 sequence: CASSHGQPNTEAFF. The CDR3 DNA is TGTGCCAGCAGCCATGGACAACCGAACACTGAAGCTTTCTTT.

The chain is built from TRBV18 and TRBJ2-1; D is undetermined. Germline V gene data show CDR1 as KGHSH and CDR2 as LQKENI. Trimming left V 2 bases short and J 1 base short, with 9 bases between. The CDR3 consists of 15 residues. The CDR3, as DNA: TGTGCCAGCTCACCAATTATAGGTTCCTACAATGAGCAGTTCTTC. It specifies CASSPIIGSYNEQFF.

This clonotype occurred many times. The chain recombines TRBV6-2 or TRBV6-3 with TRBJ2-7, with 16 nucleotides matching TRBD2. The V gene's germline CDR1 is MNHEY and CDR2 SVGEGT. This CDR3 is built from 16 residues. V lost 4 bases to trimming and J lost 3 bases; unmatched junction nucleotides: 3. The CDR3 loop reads CASSSGTSGRDYEQYF. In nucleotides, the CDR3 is TGTGCCAGCAGTTCCGGGACTAGCGGGAGGGACTACGAGCAGTACTTC.

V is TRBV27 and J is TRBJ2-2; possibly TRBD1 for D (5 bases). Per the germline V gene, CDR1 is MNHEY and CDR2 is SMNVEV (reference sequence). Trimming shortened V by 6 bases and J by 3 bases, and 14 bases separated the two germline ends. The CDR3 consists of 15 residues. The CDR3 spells CASSSIDRDTGELFF. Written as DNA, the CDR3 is TGTGCCAGCAGCTCCATCGACAGAGACACCGGGGAGCTGTTTTTT.

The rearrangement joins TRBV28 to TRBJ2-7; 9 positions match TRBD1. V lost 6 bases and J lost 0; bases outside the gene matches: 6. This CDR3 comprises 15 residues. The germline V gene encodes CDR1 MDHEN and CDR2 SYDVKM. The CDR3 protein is CASRIGTGLSYEQYF. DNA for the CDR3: TGTGCCAGCAGAATTGGGACAGGGCTCTCCTACGAGCAGTACTTC.